This T cell receptor (beta chain) is drawn from a study of T cells after yellow fever vaccination. Study-wide findings and caveats: A large majority of primary-vaccination clones showed up again after the booster (96% CD4, 75% to 90% CD8). Contaminating bulk clonotypes could be abundant in FACS-sorted repertoires.

With respect to this clonotype: The antigen is not known.

A process of 5'RACE template switching, which added a universal primer site and UMIs, was used to make TCR cDNA. A single record per CDR3 protein comes from TCRdb applying MiXCR to the 5' RACE reads. The table shows about 370,000 distinct CDR3 sequences, with 11% occurring only once. Deletions cut 3 bases from V and 8 bases from J, with 19 bases between. The CDR3 contains 16 residues. Germline V gene data show CDR1 as MDHEN and CDR2 as SYDVKM. Source: PBMCs, taken on the day of the first yellow fever vaccination. This sequence was found in a man younger than 35 who received the YFV17D yellow fever vaccine. V gene TRBV28 combines with J gene TRBJ1-4; unclear D gene. CDR3 bases: TGTGCCAGCAGTTTTGGGCGATTCTTCAAGCCGGAAAAACTGTTTTTT. Its protein product is CASSFGRFFKPEKLFF. The variable domain in full, completed from reference TRBV28 and TRBJ1-4, reads DVKVTQSSRYLVKRTGEKVFLECVQDMDHENMFWYRQDPGLGLRLIYFSYDVKMKEKGDIPEGYSVSREKKERFSLILESASTNQTSMYLCASSFGRFFKPEKLFFGSGTQLSVL.